The next 14 T cell receptor beta chains were all read from a single sample in a study of beta chain features in type 1 diabetes. All of the isolated RNA was reverse transcribed, so expressed TCRB transcripts were sequenced. Sequencing used immunoSEQ multiplex PCR; TCRdb keeps in-frame clones, though not all of them. The sample has some 150,000 clones, about 10% seen once. Study-wide results and caveats: Moderate yet significant TCRB CDR3 shortening was seen in Type 1 diabetes patients in all four CD4+ subsets.

For these receptors, no antigen is known. The sequenced sample consisted of central memory CD4+ T cells from blood. These TCRs come from a woman aged 25 to 39 with type 1 diabetes.

This clone was seen a handful of times. The chain carries TRBV7-2 and TRBJ1-1; no clear D. Trimming pared 3 bases from V and 6 bases from J, leaving 11 bases between. Germline V lookup: CDR1 SGHTA, CDR2 FQGNSA. The CDR3 consists of 13 residues. CDR3 nucleotides: TGTGCCAGCAGCTTGAGGGAAGACGCTGAAGCTTTCTTT. Protein product: CASSLREDAEAFF.

This chain connects TRBV10-3 to TRBJ2-5, with 7 bases aligning to TRBD1. In germline, CDR1 is ENHRY, CDR2 SYGVKD. With 6 bases clipped from V and 2 bases from J, the junction kept 6 bases outside the gene matches. The CDR3 has 14 residues. In nucleotides, the CDR3 is TGTGCCATCAGCGCCCCGACAGGGCAAGAGACCCAGTACTTC. It is translated as CAISAPTGQETQYF.

This clone was detected a few times. The identical CDR3 is also encoded by other nucleotide sequences in the sample. The V and J genes are TRBV18 and TRBJ2-7; TRBD1 matches 9 bases. The ends lost 2 bases at V and 2 bases at J; junction bases unmatched: 1. Germline V gene sequence: CDR1 KGHSH, CDR2 LQKENI. CDR3 length equals 14 residues. The CDR3 loop reads CASSPGTGPYEQYF. CDR3 nucleotides: TGTGCCAGCTCACCAGGGACAGGGCCCTACGAGCAGTACTTC.

This clone has more than one count but fewer than ten. The gene calls are TRBV6-6 and TRBJ2-2; 10 positions agree with TRBD2. V lost 5 bases to trimming and J lost 2 bases; unmatched junction nucleotides: 2. The CDR3 is 15 residues long. Germline loops: CDR1 MNHNY, CDR2 SVGAGI (reference sequence). CDR3 in amino acids: CASSRTSGNTGELFF. CDR3 coding DNA: TGTGCCAGCAGTCGGACTAGCGGAAACACCGGGGAGCTGTTTTTT.

This clone was observed a handful of times. The chain joins TRBV19 to TRBJ1-4; D is undetermined. V shed 2 bases and J shed 7 bases, with 23 bases lying between them. Germline CDR1 reads LNHDA; CDR2 reads SQIVND (reference sequence). This CDR3 contains 18 residues. The CDR3 region is CASSIPDKFQPFGEKLFF. CDR3 DNA: TGTGCCAGTAGTATACCAGACAAGTTCCAGCCCTTCGGTGAAAAACTGTTTTTT. Full variable domain (outside the CDR3, taken from reference TRBV19 and TRBJ1-4): DGGITQSPKYLFRKEGQNVTLSCEQNLNHDAMYWYRQDPGQGLRLIYYSQIVNDFQKGDIAEGYSVSREKKESFPLTVTSAQKNPTAFYLCASSIPDKFQPFGEKLFFGSGTQLSVL.

The rearrangement joins TRBV27 to TRBJ2-3; D is possibly TRBD1 (6 bases). CDR3 length: 16 residues. Germline lookup yields CDR1 MNHEY and CDR2 SMNVEV (reference sequence). Between the trimmed V and J ends, which lost 5 bases and 0 bases, there was a span of 15 bases. This CDR3 reads CASSPWTDFSTDTQYF. Written as DNA, the CDR3 is TGTGCCAGCAGTCCGTGGACAGACTTCAGCACAGATACGCAGTATTTT.

The J gene is TRBJ2-5, the V gene TRBV5-4; D may be TRBD2 (5 bases). Germline CDR1 is SGHNT and CDR2 is YYREEE (reference sequence). This CDR3 has 15 residues. Trimming cost V 5 bases and J 1 base, with 15 bases left between them. The CDR3, as DNA: TGTGCCAGCAGTCAAGGTGGCGGGCGCCAAGAGACCCAGTACTTC. As protein: CASSQGGGRQETQYF.

There are a few counts of this clone. The chain joins TRBV7-9 to TRBJ2-5, with TRBD1 identical over 7 bases. J was trimmed by 2 bases and V by 5 bases; bases with no gene match: 5. The CDR3 is 14 residues long. The germline CDR1 and CDR2 sequences are SEHNR and FQNEAQ (reference sequence). The DNA of the CDR3 is TGTGCCAGCAGCCGGGACAGTCATCAAGAGACCCAGTACTTC. Protein sequence: CASSRDSHQETQYF.

This clone was seen a few times. The rearrangement joins TRBV19 to TRBJ1-5; 7 bases match TRBD1. Germline V gene data show CDR1 as LNHDA and CDR2 as SQIVND (reference sequence). The CDR3 covers 14 residues. The junction had 10 bases not matched to a gene; V was cut back by 7 bases and J by 7 bases. CDR3 loop: CASKGQTWDQPQHF. CDR3 DNA: TGTGCCAGTAAGGGACAGACCTGGGACCAGCCCCAGCATTTT. The full variable domain, in which reference TRBV19 and TRBJ1-5 provide the parts outside the CDR3, is DGGITQSPKYLFRKEGQNVTLSCEQNLNHDAMYWYRQDPGQGLRLIYYSQIVNDFQKGDIAEGYSVSREKKESFPLTVTSAQKNPTAFYLCASKGQTWDQPQHFGDGTRLSIL.

V usage is TRBV29-1 and J usage is TRBJ2-7; possibly TRBD2 for D (5 bases). Per germline, CDR1 SQVTM and CDR2 ANQGSEA. This CDR3 contains 14 residues. V lost 4 bases and J lost 4, with 17 bases in between. In nucleotides, the CDR3 is TGCAGCGTTGTCTTACTAGAGGGAAAGTACGAGCAGTACTTC. It specifies CSVVLLEGKYEQYF.

V and J are TRBV7-8 and TRBJ2-1; D might be TRBD2 (6 bases). The CDR3 is 14 amino acids. CDR1 and CDR2 (germline): SGHVS, FQNEAQ. The V and J ends lost 5 bases and 0 bases respectively, with 8 bases between them. CDR3 DNA sequence: TGTGCCAGCAGCCCTAGCGACTCCTACAATGAGCAGTTCTTC. It codes for CASSPSDSYNEQFF.

The gene calls are TRBV5-4 and TRBJ2-7; 9 bases are a match to TRBD2. There are 14 residues in the CDR3. J lost 6 bases, V lost 4 bases, and 8 bases had no gene match. Per the germline V gene, CDR1 is SGHNT and CDR2 is YYREEE (reference sequence). DNA of the CDR3: TGTGCCAGCAGCACACCGGGACTAGCTTCCGAGCAGTACTTC. As protein: CASSTPGLASEQYF.

This clone was recorded a few times. The gene calls are TRBV5-4 and TRBJ1-1, with 9 nucleotides matching TRBD1. V dropped 4 bases and J dropped 8; count of bases not matched to a gene: 6. Germline V gives CDR1 SGHNT, CDR2 YYREEE (reference sequence). There are 13 residues in the CDR3. The CDR3 DNA follows: TGTGCCAGCAGCCGAGGACAGGGGTTGGAAGCTTTCTTT. It encodes CASSRGQGLEAFF.

This clone came up a few times. V and J are TRBV18 and TRBJ2-7; possibly TRBD2 for D (5 bases). This CDR3 comprises 13 residues. Trimming removed 3 bases at V and 5 bases at J, with 11 bases between. From germline, CDR1 is KGHSH and CDR2 LQKENI. The CDR3, as DNA: TGTGCCAGCTCACCGCGAACGGGGAACGAGCAGTACTTC. The encoded protein is CASSPRTGNEQYF.